These T cell receptor beta chains were read from a single sample in a study of control samples from healthy donors and cancer patients. Clones were read by immunoSEQ multiplex PCR, and TCRdb kept only the in-frame ones, dropping some. The sample lists some 74,000 clones, around nine tenths seen once, with around 5.7% in the top ten. The sample consisted of blood. The receptors here all came from a woman aged 50 to 60 in good health. Both conserved end residues are part of each CDR3. D genes are given only for firm matches. The size entry is marked missing in some rows and otherwise reads once, few, many or a size class.

v_gene	abundance	d_gene	j_gene	CDR3aa	CDR3nt
TRBV7-9	few	.	TRBJ1-6	CASSVSSSESPLHF	TGTGCCAGCAGCGTATCCAGTTCGGAGTCACCCCTCCACTTT
TRBV7-9	once	.	TRBJ2-6	CASSFNSGANVLTF	TGTGCCAGCAGCTTTAATTCTGGGGCCAACGTCCTGACTTTC
TRBV9	.	.	TRBJ2-3	CASSVVGGGGTQYF	TGTGCCAGCAGCGTAGTCGGGGGAGGGGGTACGCAGTATTTT
TRBV20-1	.	TRBD1	TRBJ2-7	CSASQVTGTGEQYF	TGCAGTGCTAGTCAGGTGACAGGGACCGGCGAGCAGTACTTC
TRBV12-3/TRBV12-4	.	TRBD1	TRBJ1-2	CASKDRGYGYTF	TGTGCCAGCAAGGACAGGGGTTATGGCTACACCTTC
TRBV4-1	.	TRBD2	TRBJ2-1	CASSQVAGGSNEQFF	TGCGCCAGCAGCCAAGTAGCGGGGGGGTCTAATGAGCAGTTCTTC
TRBV9	once	.	TRBJ2-2	CASSVALGTGELFF	TGTGCCAGCAGCGTAGCATTAGGCACCGGGGAGCTGTTTTTT
TRBV5-1	.	.	TRBJ1-1	CARSWGRGNTEAFF	TGCGCCCGCAGCTGGGGGCGGGGGAACACTGAAGCTTTCTTT
TRBV7-2	once	.	TRBJ1-1	CASSPTHRRQENTEAFF	TGTGCCAGCAGTCCGACACACCGAAGACAGGAGAACACTGAAGCTTTCTTT
TRBV5-4	.	TRBD1	TRBJ1-1	CASSPGTATEAFF	TGTGCCAGCAGCCCTGGGACAGCCACTGAAGCTTTCTTT
TRBV5-6	few	TRBD1	TRBJ1-6	CATPLPGQGHSPLHF	TGTGCCACCCCCCTCCCGGGACAGGGGCATTCACCCCTCCACTTT
TRBV27	.	TRBD2	TRBJ2-1	CASSPYIAGGGNEQFF	TGTGCCAGCAGTCCCTATATTGCGGGGGGTGGCAATGAGCAGTTCTTC
TRBV11-2	.	.	TRBJ1-6	CASSSNTDLNSPLHF	TGTGCCAGCAGCTCAAACACAGACTTGAATTCACCCCTCCACTTT
TRBV11-2	.	.	TRBJ2-1	CASSQWGGAFEQFF	TGTGCCAGCAGCCAGTGGGGGGGGGCTTTTGAGCAGTTCTTC
TRBV7-9	.	TRBD1	TRBJ1-1	CASRTGQLNTEAFF	TGTGCCAGCAGAACGGGACAGTTGAACACTGAAGCTTTCTTT
TRBV29-1	.	TRBD1	TRBJ1-1	CSVGDRGNTEAFF	TGCAGCGTTGGGGACAGAGGGAACACTGAAGCTTTCTTT
TRBV4-2	.	.	TRBJ2-1	CASSQMDSDYNEQFF	TGTGCCAGCAGCCAGATGGACTCTGATTACAATGAGCAGTTCTTC
TRBV5-6	.	.	TRBJ2-7	CASSLLAGVKNEQYF	TGTGCCAGCAGCTTGCTCGCAGGGGTGAAAAACGAGCAGTACTTC
TRBV4-2	.	TRBD1	TRBJ1-1	CASSQGMDRPNTEAFF	TGTGCCAGCAGCCAAGGCATGGACAGGCCGAACACTGAAGCTTTCTTT
TRBV7-2	.	.	TRBJ2-7	CASSFHRDGRNLRNYEQYF	TGTGCCAGCAGCTTCCACCGGGACGGACGCAATCTCAGGAACTACGAGCAGTACTTC
TRBV6-5	once	.	TRBJ1-1	CASSALRGEGTEAFF	TGTGCCAGCTCGGCCCTTAGAGGGGAAGGCACTGAAGCTTTCTTT
TRBV15	.	TRBD1	TRBJ1-4	CATSRRGPDEKLFF	TGTGCCACCAGCAGGAGGGGGCCGGATGAAAAACTGTTTTTT
TRBV9	.	.	TRBJ1-2	CASSVEGYSYGYTF	TGTGCCAGCAGCGTAGAGGGGTACAGCTATGGCTACACCTTC
TRBV2	.	.	TRBJ1-4	CASSDDSGREKLFF	TGTGCCAGCAGTGATGACAGTGGGCGGGAAAAACTGTTTTTT
TRBV6-1	.	.	TRBJ1-3	CASSEDPGSGNTIYF	TGTGCCAGCAGTGAAGATCCAGGCTCTGGAAACACCATATATTTT
TRBV7-9	.	.	TRBJ1-4	CASSSRRGQGGYNEKLFF	TGTGCCAGCAGCTCCCGTCGTGGGCAGGGCGGCTATAATGAAAAACTGTTTTTT
TRBV4-2	.	TRBD2	TRBJ2-1	CASSQASGGSYNEQFF	TGTGCCAGCAGCCAGGCTAGCGGGGGCTCCTACAATGAGCAGTTCTTC
TRBV30	.	TRBD2	TRBJ2-7	CAWTPGTNSYEQYF	TGTGCCTGGACCCCCGGGACTAATTCCTACGAGCAGTACTTC
TRBV3-1/TRBV3-2	.	.	TRBJ1-3	CASSQEFTTGSSGNTIYF	TGTGCCAGCAGCCAAGAATTTACCACCGGGAGCTCTGGAAACACCATATATTTT
TRBV29-1	.	TRBD1	TRBJ2-7	CSVGWDRSSYEQYF	TGCAGCGTTGGGTGGGACAGGTCCTCCTACGAGCAGTACTTC
TRBV5-4	.	.	TRBJ2-7	CASSPTWNPYEQYF	TGTGCCAGCAGCCCCACTTGGAATCCCTACGAGCAGTACTTC
TRBV5-4	.	TRBD1	TRBJ1-4	CASSFTGEMTEKLFF	TGTGCCAGCAGCTTTACAGGGGAAATGACTGAAAAACTGTTTTTT
TRBV20-1	.	TRBD2	TRBJ2-3	CSASTSGGGTDTQYF	TGCAGTGCTAGTACTAGCGGGGGGGGCACAGATACGCAGTATTTT
TRBV5-1	few	.	TRBJ1-6	CASSLESGVQLNSPLHF	TGCGCCAGCAGCTTGGAATCTGGGGTGCAGTTGAATTCACCCCTCCACTTT
TRBV2	.	TRBD1	TRBJ1-3	CASSGTGRLSGNTIYF	TGTGCCAGCAGTGGGACAGGGCGCCTTTCTGGAAACACCATATATTTT